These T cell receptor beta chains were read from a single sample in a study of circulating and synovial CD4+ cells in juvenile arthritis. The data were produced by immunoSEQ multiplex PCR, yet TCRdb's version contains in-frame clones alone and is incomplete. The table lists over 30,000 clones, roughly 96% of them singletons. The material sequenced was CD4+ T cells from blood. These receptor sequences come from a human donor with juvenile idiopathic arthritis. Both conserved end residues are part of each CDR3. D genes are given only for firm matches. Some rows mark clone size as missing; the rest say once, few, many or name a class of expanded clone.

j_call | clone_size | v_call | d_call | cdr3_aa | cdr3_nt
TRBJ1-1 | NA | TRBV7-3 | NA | CASSLTDTTEAFF | TGTGCCAGCAGCTTGACAGATACGACTGAAGCTTTCTTT
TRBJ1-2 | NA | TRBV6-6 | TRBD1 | CASTRQGTGPNYGYTF | TGTGCCAGCACTAGACAGGGAACGGGTCCTAACTATGGCTACACCTTC
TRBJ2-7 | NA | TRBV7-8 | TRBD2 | CASSLKDGAGRDEQYF | TGTGCCAGCAGCTTAAAAGATGGGGCAGGGAGGGACGAGCAGTACTTC
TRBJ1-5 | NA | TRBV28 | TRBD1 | CASSTDLTGRNQPQHF | TGTGCCAGCAGTACCGACCTGACAGGGAGGAATCAGCCCCAGCATTTT
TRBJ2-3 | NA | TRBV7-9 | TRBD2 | CASRQPTETSGGFSDTQYF | TGTGCCAGCAGACAACCGACTGAAACTAGCGGGGGTTTTTCAGATACGCAGTATTTT
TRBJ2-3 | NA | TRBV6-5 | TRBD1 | CASSPGTGGTDTQYF | TGTGCCAGCAGTCCCGGGACAGGGGGGACAGATACGCAGTATTTT
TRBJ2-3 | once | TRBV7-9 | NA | CASSLSGTRTDTQYF | TGTGCCAGCAGCTTATCCGGGACTCGCACAGATACGCAGTATTTT
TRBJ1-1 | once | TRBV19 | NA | CASSHNTRNTEAFF | TGTGCCAGTAGTCACAATACAAGGAACACTGAAGCTTTCTTT
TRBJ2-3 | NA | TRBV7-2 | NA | CASSFARVDTQYF | TGTGCCAGCAGCTTTGCCCGGGTAGATACGCAGTATTTT
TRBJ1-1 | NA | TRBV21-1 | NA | CATLRGNTEAFF | TGTGCCACCCTAAGAGGGAACACTGAAGCTTTCTTT
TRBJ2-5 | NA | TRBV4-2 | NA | CASRSNQETQYF | TGTGCCAGCAGGAGTAACCAAGAGACCCAGTACTTC
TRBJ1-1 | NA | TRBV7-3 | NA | CASSLTGAMNTEAFF | TGTGCCAGCAGCTTAACTGGGGCCATGAACACTGAAGCTTTCTTT
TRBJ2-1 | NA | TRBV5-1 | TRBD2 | CASSPILAGDLYSEQFF | TGCGCCAGCAGCCCCATCCTTGCGGGAGATCTTTATAGTGAGCAGTTCTTC
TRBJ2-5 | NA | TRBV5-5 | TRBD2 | CASSLELGRDQETQYF | TGTGCCAGCAGCTTGGAGTTGGGGAGGGATCAAGAGACCCAGTACTTC
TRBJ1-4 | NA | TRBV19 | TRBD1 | CATAQGQGTNEKLFF | TGTGCCACCGCACAGGGGCAGGGAACTAATGAAAAACTGTTTTTT
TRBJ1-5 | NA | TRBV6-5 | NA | CASSYYETGQPQHF | TGTGCCAGCAGTTACTACGAGACAGGACAGCCCCAGCATTTT
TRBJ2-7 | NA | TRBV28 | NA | CAGGDRYEQYF | TGTGCCGGCGGGGATCGCTACGAGCAGTACTTC